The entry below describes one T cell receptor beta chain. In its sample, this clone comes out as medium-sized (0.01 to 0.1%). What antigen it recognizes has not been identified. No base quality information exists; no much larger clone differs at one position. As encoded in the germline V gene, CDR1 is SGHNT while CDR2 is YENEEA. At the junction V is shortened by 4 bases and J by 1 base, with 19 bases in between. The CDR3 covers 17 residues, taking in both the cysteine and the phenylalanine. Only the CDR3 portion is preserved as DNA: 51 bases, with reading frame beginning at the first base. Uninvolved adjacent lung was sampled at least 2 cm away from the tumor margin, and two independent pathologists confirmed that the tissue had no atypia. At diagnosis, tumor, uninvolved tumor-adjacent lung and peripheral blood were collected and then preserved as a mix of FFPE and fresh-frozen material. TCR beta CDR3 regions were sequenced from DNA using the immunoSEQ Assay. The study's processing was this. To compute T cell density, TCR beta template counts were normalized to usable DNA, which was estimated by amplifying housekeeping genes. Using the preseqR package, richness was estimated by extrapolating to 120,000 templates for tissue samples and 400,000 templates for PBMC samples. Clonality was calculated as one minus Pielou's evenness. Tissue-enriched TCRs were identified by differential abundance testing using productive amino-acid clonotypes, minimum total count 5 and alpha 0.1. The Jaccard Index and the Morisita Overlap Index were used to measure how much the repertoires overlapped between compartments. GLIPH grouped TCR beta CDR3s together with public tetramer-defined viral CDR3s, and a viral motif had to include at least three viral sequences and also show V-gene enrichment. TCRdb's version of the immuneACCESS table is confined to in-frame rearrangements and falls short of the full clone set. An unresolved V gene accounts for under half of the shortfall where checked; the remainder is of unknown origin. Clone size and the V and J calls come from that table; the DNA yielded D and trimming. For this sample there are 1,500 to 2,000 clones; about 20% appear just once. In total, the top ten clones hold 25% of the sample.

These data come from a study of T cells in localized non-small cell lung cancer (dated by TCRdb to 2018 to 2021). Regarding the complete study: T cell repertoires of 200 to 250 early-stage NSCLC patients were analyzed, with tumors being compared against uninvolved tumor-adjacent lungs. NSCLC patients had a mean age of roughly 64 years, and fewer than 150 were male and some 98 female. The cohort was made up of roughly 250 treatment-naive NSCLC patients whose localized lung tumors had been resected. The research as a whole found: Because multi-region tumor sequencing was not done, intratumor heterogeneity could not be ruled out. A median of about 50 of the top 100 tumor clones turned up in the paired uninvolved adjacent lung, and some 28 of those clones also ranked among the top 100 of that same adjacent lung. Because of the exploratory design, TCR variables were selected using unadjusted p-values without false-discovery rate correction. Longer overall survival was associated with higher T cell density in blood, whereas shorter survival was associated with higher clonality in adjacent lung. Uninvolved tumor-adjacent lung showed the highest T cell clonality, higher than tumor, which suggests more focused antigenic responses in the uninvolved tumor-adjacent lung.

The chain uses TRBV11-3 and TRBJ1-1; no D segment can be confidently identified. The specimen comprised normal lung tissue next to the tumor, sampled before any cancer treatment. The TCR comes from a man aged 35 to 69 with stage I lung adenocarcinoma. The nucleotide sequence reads TGTGCCAGCAGCTCGAGGAGCCATAGGGCAGAGAACACTGAAGCTTTCTTT. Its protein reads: CASSSRSHRAENTEAFF.